The clone carrying this TCR delta chain was seen a few times. Relative to the germline gene, one junction end is altered; a read error may explain this. The sample belongs to a study of gamma-delta chains in newborns, infants, children. Background on the study: Microbial exposure reportedly drives polyclonal innate γδ T cell expansion after birth.

From germline, CDR1 is GEAIGNYY and CDR2 EKD. This CDR3 comprises 16 residues. TCRdb re-identified clones in the reads via CATT. Among approximately 5,000 delta-chain clones listed, around 3% were seen once. The clonotype was recovered from a child who was a newborn, infant or young child, either healthy, febrile or measles-vaccinated (not recorded which). Sample: blood. This chain connects TRDV2 to TRDJ2, with TRDD3 identical over 11 bases. The CDR3 loop is CARDVLGDKKTAQLFF. CDR3 DNA sequence: TGTGCCCGTGACGTACTGGGGGATAAAAAGACAGCACAACTCTTCTTT.